The 10 T cell receptor beta chains reported below all come from one sample, sequenced in a study of technical replicates of blood from a few donors. Generated by immunoSEQ multiplex PCR, the TCRdb table keeps only in-frame clones and is missing some. Here the sample spans about 62,000 clones, approximately 87% being singletons. Source material: PBMCs. The receptors come from a human donor in good health. Some clones in this sample may be carry-over from other donors' samples.

The rearrangement links TRBV5-1 to TRBJ1-2; no firm D call. CDR1 is SGHRS and CDR2 is YFSETQ in the germline V gene. With 3 bases removed from V and 4 bases from J, the gap between germline ends came to 4 bases. This CDR3 has 11 amino acids. CDR3 nucleotides: TGCGCCAGCAGCTCAGGCTATGGCTACACCTTC. Its protein is CASSSGYGYTF.

The V call is TRBV7-2, the J call TRBJ2-3, with a tentative D call TRBD2 (6 bases). Germline V gene lookup returns CDR1 SGHTA and CDR2 FQGNSA. V lost 10 bases to trimming and J lost 1 base, with 24 bases between them. The CDR3 contains 17 residues. Here the CDR3 reads CATLAGSGFLGTDTQYF. CDR3 DNA: TGTGCCACCCTCGCCGGGAGCGGATTCCTTGGCACAGATACGCAGTATTTT.

This chain uses TRBV6-1 with TRBJ2-5; 10 bases align to TRBD2. The CDR3 has 15 amino acids. Germline V lookup: CDR1 MNHNS, CDR2 SASEGT. V gave up 5 bases and J gave up 5 bases; unmatched junction bases: 8. In nucleotides, the CDR3 is TGTGCCAGCAGTTTAGCGGGGGGAGGTGCGGAGACCCAGTACTTC. Amino acids: CASSLAGGGAETQYF.

The rearrangement joins TRBV10-3 to TRBJ1-3, with 8 bases lining up with TRBD1. Unmatched junction bases numbered 5, after V lost 10 bases and J lost 3 bases. This CDR3 contains 13 residues. Germline V gives CDR1 ENHRY, CDR2 SYGVKD. The CDR3 sequence: CATLGTGGNTIYF. CDR3 nucleotides: TGTGCCACCCTCGGGACAGGTGGAAACACCATATATTTT.

The chain carries TRBV20-1 and TRBJ2-1, with a possible D match to TRBD2 (6 bases). Germline CDR1 reads DFQATT; CDR2 reads SNEGSKA (reference sequence). Trimming removed 7 bases from V and 9 bases from J, with 13 bases in between. This CDR3 has 11 amino acids. In DNA form, the CDR3 reads TGCAGTGGCCGGACCGGGGGTGAGCAGTTCTTC. Residues: CSGRTGGEQFF.

This chain links TRBV15 with TRBJ2-3; 7 positions agree with TRBD2. V lost 5 bases, J lost 2 bases, and 10 bases stayed unmatched. The CDR3 is 16 amino acids. From germline, CDR1 is LNHNV and CDR2 YYDKDF (reference sequence). CDR3 coding DNA: TGTGCCACCAGCCCTGGGCCTAGCGGATCCACAGATACGCAGTATTTT. Translating it yields CATSPGPSGSTDTQYF.

The chain recombines TRBV7-2 with TRBJ2-1; TRBD1 agrees at 8 bases. The ends lost 4 bases at V and 7 bases at J; junction bases unmatched: 9. This CDR3 spans 15 amino acids. CDR1 and CDR2 (germline): SGHTA, FQGNSA. The CDR3 protein is CASSSQGARFNEQFF. The CDR3 DNA follows: TGTGCCAGCAGCTCCCAGGGGGCTAGGTTTAATGAGCAGTTCTTC.

This clone has a handful of counts. The chain carries TRBV4-3 and TRBJ1-6; unclear D gene. Germline V lookup: CDR1 LGHNA, CDR2 YSLEER. The CDR3 is 14 residues long. V was shortened by 1 base and J by 7 bases, with 8 bases between the two germline ends. The CDR3 DNA sequence: TGCGCCAGCAGCCAAGCACCTAGGAATTCACCCCTCCACTTT. It yields the protein CASSQAPRNSPLHF.

J is TRBJ2-3 and V is TRBV7-2; 14 nucleotides align to TRBD2. CDR3 length: 14 amino acids. CDR1 SGHTA and CDR2 FQGNSA come from the germline V gene. V lost 6 bases to trimming and J lost 10 bases; unmatched junction nucleotides: 6. CDR3 loop: CASRRLAGGSPQYF. CDR3 nucleotide sequence: TGTGCCAGCAGGCGACTAGCGGGAGGGAGCCCGCAGTATTTT.

V and J are TRBV30 and TRBJ2-1, with TRBD2 identical over 9 bases. CDR3 length equals 14 residues. Losses at the gene ends were 3 bases for V and 5 bases for J; bases not matched to a gene: 5. Germline loops: CDR1 GTSNPN, CDR2 SVGIG (reference sequence). This chain's CDR3 is CAWSLSGSHNEQFF. The CDR3 DNA sequence: TGTGCCTGGAGCCTTAGCGGGAGCCACAATGAGCAGTTCTTC.